These 31 T cell receptor beta chains came from one sample sequenced in a study of CD8 T cells in ankylosing spondylitis. MiXCR, run by TCRdb on the 5' RACE reads, gives a single entry per CDR3 protein. The sample includes roughly 200,000 distinct CDR3 sequences, roughly 25% of them seen just once. The specimen sequenced was blood, either unsorted or a sorted T cell fraction (not recorded which). The receptors derive from a male donor with ankylosing spondylitis or in good health (not recorded which).

This clonotype has at least ten counts. The chain joins TRBV12-3 or TRBV12-4 to TRBJ2-7, with 8 bases identical to TRBD2. J gave up 6 bases and V 6 bases, and 10 bases lay outside the gene matches. This CDR3 has 14 amino acids. CDR3 sequence reads: CASRAGTSLSEQYF. DNA for the CDR3: TGTGCCAGCAGAGCCGGGACTAGTCTATCCGAGCAGTACTTC.

In its sample, this clonotype was seen once. The chain uses TRBV20-1 and TRBJ2-3; TRBD2 matches 7 bases. The CDR3 totals 16 residues. V lost 5 bases and J lost 0; bases outside the gene matches: 11. Germline V lookup: CDR1 DFQATT, CDR2 SNEGSKA (reference sequence). CDR3 residues: CSAGRGDGGSTDTQYF. In DNA, the CDR3 is TGCAGTGCTGGGCGAGGGGACGGGGGGAGCACAGATACGCAGTATTTT.

Here the CDR3 DNA reads TGTGCCATCAGAGGGACAGGGGATGGCTACACCTTC. It specifies CAIRGTGDGYTF. The chain has TRBV10-3 and TRBJ1-2, with TRBD1 matching 10 bases. V was pared by 6 bases and J by 6 bases, with 1 base of the junction left unmatched. Germline-derived CDR1 and CDR2 are ENHRY and SYGVKD. The CDR3 has 12 amino acids.

This clonotype was seen only a few times. The V call is TRBV20-1, the J call TRBJ2-3; 8 bases line up with TRBD2. The trim removed 4 bases at V and 5 bases at J, leaving 5 bases unmatched. This CDR3 is 13 amino acids long. Germline V gene sequence: CDR1 DFQATT, CDR2 SNEGSKA (reference sequence). The CDR3 nucleotides read TGCAGTGCTATGGCGGGAGGTATAGATACGCAGTATTTT. The encoded protein is CSAMAGGIDTQYF.

The sample holds many counts of this clonotype. The chain carries TRBV5-6 and TRBJ2-7; 11 bases agree with TRBD1. The CDR3 is 15 amino acids. Looked up from germline, CDR1 is SGHDT and CDR2 is YYEEEE. Losses at the gene ends were 0 bases for V and 6 bases for J; bases not matched to a gene: 5. The CDR3 loop is CASSLVGQGVSEQYF. CDR3 sequence (DNA): TGTGCCAGCAGCTTGGTGGGACAGGGGGTAAGCGAGCAGTACTTC.

This chain uses TRBV6-1 with TRBJ1-2; possibly TRBD1 for D (5 bases). Per germline, CDR1 MNHNS and CDR2 SASEGT. CDR3 size: 13 residues. V gave up 7 bases and J gave up 5 bases, with 14 bases separating them. CDR3 sequence: CASIGPGEYGYTF. The DNA for the CDR3 is TGTGCCAGCATTGGCCCGGGGGAGTATGGCTACACCTTC.

This clonotype was counted at least ten times. The junction shows a germline mismatch at one end, possibly a read error. The chain employs TRBV18 and TRBJ2-5; D is unclear. CDR3 length equals 12 residues. Germline V gene sequence: CDR1 KGHSH, CDR2 LQKENI. The CDR3 here is CASSPYQETQYF. The CDR3 DNA is TGCGCCAGCAGCCCTTACCAAGAGACCCAGTACTTC.

This clonotype was detected ten times or more. The chain uses TRBV29-1 and TRBJ2-7, with TRBD1 matching 10 bases. Germline CDR1 is SQVTM and CDR2 is ANQGSEA. CDR3 size: 12 residues. V trimming: 5 bases; J trimming: 5 bases; junction bases outside the gene matches: 3. The CDR3 nucleotides read TGCAGCGTTTCGACAGGGGGCGACGAGCAGTACTTC. Its protein product is CSVSTGGDEQYF.

This chain uses TRBV5-5 with TRBJ1-6; 10 nucleotides match TRBD1. V shed 4 bases and J 7 bases; nucleotides not matched to a gene: 5. This CDR3 spans 15 amino acids. Germline V lookup: CDR1 SGHKS, CDR2 YYEKEE (reference sequence). The CDR3 region has the DNA TGTGCCAGCAGCCTTCCGGACAGGGGGAATTCACCCCTCCACTTT. Translated, it gives CASSLPDRGNSPLHF.

Comments on this clonotype: One end of the junction is discordant with germline, which a read error may explain. The CDR3 DNA is TGCAGTGCTAGTAGAGGGAAGAGCAATCATCCCCAGCATTTT. Its protein product is CSASRGKSNHPQHF. This chain joins TRBV20-1 and TRBJ1-5, with D hard to call. Germline-derived CDR1 and CDR2 are DFQATT and SNEGSKA (reference sequence). The CDR3 covers 14 residues.

This clonotype came up many times. The chain has TRBV12-3 or TRBV12-4 and TRBJ2-7; 11 nucleotides match TRBD2. With V trimmed by 5 bases and J by 6 bases, 9 bases remained unmatched. The CDR3 totals 15 residues. CDR3: CASSLRLAGTGEQYF. DNA for the CDR3: TGTGCCAGCAGTCTACGACTAGCGGGAACCGGCGAGCAGTACTTC.

In this sample, this clonotype turned up many times. V and J are TRBV7-8 and TRBJ2-1; 9 positions agree with TRBD2. The CDR3 length is 16 residues. Germline V gene data show CDR1 as SGHVS and CDR2 as FQNEAQ. Trimming removed 2 bases from V and 5 bases from J; junction bases left unmatched: 7. The CDR3 coding sequence is TGTGCCAGCAGCTTATCTGTGACTAGCGGAAACAATGAGCAGTTCTTC. Translated, it gives CASSLSVTSGNNEQFF.

Ten or more counts support this clonotype. Here the CDR3 DNA reads TGTGCCAGCAGCTTAAGGGGGAATGAGCAGTTCTTC. Translation gives CASSLRGNEQFF. V and J are TRBV27 and TRBJ2-1, with TRBD1 as a possible D gene (6 bases). CDR1 and CDR2 (germline): MNHEY, SMNVEV (reference sequence). Between the trimmed V and J ends, which lost 6 bases and 7 bases, there was a span of 10 bases. The CDR3 runs to 12 residues.

This clonotype showed up just a few times. The rearrangement joins TRBV20-1 to TRBJ2-1; D may be TRBD2 (6 bases). The CDR3 extends over 14 amino acids. V gave up 3 bases and J gave up 6 bases, with 15 bases separating them. The germline V gene has CDR1 DFQATT and CDR2 SNEGSKA (reference sequence). The CDR3 here is CSASTWGDFNEQFF. The CDR3 bases are TGCAGTGCTAGTACGTGGGGGGATTTCAATGAGCAGTTCTTC.

In this sample, this clonotype turned up many times. The chain couples TRBV5-1 to TRBJ2-3; D gene uncertain. V was pared by 0 bases and J by 6 bases, with 8 bases between. The germline gives CDR1 SGHRS, CDR2 YFSETQ. The CDR3 runs 13 residues. As DNA, the CDR3 is TGCGCCAGCAGCTTGGAAATAGCCGATACGCAGTATTTT. Translating gives CASSLEIADTQYF. Looking up the rest from reference TRBV5-1 and TRBJ2-3 gives the full variable domain: KAGVTQTPRYLIKTRGQQVTLSCSPISGHRSVSWYQQTPGQGLQFLFEYFSETQRNKGNFPGRFSGRQFSNSRSEMNVSTLELGDSALYLCASSLEIADTQYFGPGTRLTVL.

CDR3 sequence (DNA): TGCAGCGTTGACCGGGGATGGGACGAGCAGTACTTC. Translated: CSVDRGWDEQYF. This sequence joins TRBV29-1 and TRBJ2-7; a possible D gene is TRBD2 (5 bases). The V end was cut by 3 bases, the J end by 5 bases, with 11 bases between. The CDR3 length is 12 residues. CDR1 SQVTM and CDR2 ANQGSEA come from the germline V gene.

This clonotype was observed at least ten times. The chain joins TRBV10-2 to TRBJ1-1; tentatively, D is TRBD1 (6 bases). The germline V gene has CDR1 WSHSY and CDR2 SAAADI. CDR3 length: 13 residues. V lost 8 bases to trimming and J lost 2 bases, with 12 bases between them. CDR3: CASRGTPNTEAFF. The CDR3 coding sequence is TGCGCCAGCCGCGGGACACCTAACACTGAAGCTTTCTTT.

The chain links TRBV15 to TRBJ2-3; 9 bases are a match to TRBD2. The V gene end was trimmed by 0 bases and the J gene end by 1 base; junction bases not matched to a gene: 2. The germline gives CDR1 LNHNV, CDR2 YYDKDF (reference sequence). This CDR3 comprises 16 residues. The CDR3 nucleotides read TGTGCCACCAGCAGAGATGGCGGGAGGGGCACAGATACGCAGTATTTT. Amino acids: CATSRDGGRGTDTQYF. Filled out from reference TRBV15 and TRBJ2-3, the complete variable domain reads DAMVIQNPRYQVTQFGKPVTLSCSQTLNHNVMYWYQQKSSQAPKLLFHYYDKDFNNEADTPDNFQSRRPNTSFCFLDIRSPGLGDTAMYLCATSRDGGRGTDTQYFGPGTRLTVL.

The V and J genes are TRBV7-9 and TRBJ1-2, with D perhaps TRBD1 (5 bases). This CDR3 region has 13 residues. Germline assignment: CDR1 SEHNR and CDR2 FQNEAQ (reference sequence). Trimming pared 2 bases from V and 3 bases from J, leaving 7 bases between. CDR3 in amino acids: CASSLPGHYGYTF. The CDR3 nucleotides read TGTGCCAGCAGCTTACCGGGGCACTATGGCTACACCTTC.

This clonotype was recorded at least ten times. The chain has TRBV27 and TRBJ2-7, with 7 bases aligning to TRBD1. The CDR3 has 15 residues. Germline V gene data show CDR1 as MNHEY and CDR2 as SMNVEV (reference sequence). The V gene end was trimmed by 4 bases and the J gene end by 0 bases; junction bases not matched to a gene: 6. The CDR3 DNA is TGTGCCAGCAGTTCCGGACAGGCAGGCTCCTACGAGCAGTACTTC. It specifies CASSSGQAGSYEQYF.

As concerns this clonotype: One junction end disagrees with the germline gene, perhaps due to a read error. The V and J genes are TRBV10-3 and TRBJ1-1, with D possibly TRBD1 on 6 matching bases. This CDR3 region has 14 residues. From germline, CDR1 is ENHRY and CDR2 SYGVKD. CDR3 DNA: TGTGCCATCAGTGAGTCGCCCCAGGGGCCGGGGACGGCGTTT. Amino acid sequence: CAISESPQGPGTAF.

At least ten counts were recorded for this clonotype. This chain connects TRBV6-5 to TRBJ1-4; the D is unclear. Trimming took off 0 bases at V and 7 bases at J, with 6 bases between the two ends. From germline, CDR1 is MNHEY and CDR2 SVGAGI. The CDR3 extends over 13 amino acids. The CDR3: CASSYSRGEKLFF. CDR3 DNA: TGTGCCAGCAGTTACTCCCGGGGTGAAAAACTGTTTTTT.

There are a few counts of this clonotype. V usage is TRBV29-1 and J usage is TRBJ2-3; TRBD2 matches 10 bases. After removal of 2 bases from V and 2 bases from J, the junction contained 10 bases not matched to a gene. CDR1 SQVTM and CDR2 ANQGSEA come from the germline V gene. The CDR3 loop spans 17 amino acids. The CDR3 protein is CSVETSGVFFPTDTQYF. In nucleotides, the CDR3 is TGCAGCGTTGAAACTAGCGGGGTGTTCTTCCCCACAGATACGCAGTATTTT.

This chain uses TRBV5-5 with TRBJ1-4; maybe TRBD1 (5 bases). The CDR3 is made up of 17 amino acids. Trimming took 0 bases from V and 4 from J, leaving 16 bases between them. Germline V gene data show CDR1 as SGHKS and CDR2 as YYEKEE (reference sequence). CDR3 sequence: CASSLEWGRRVNEKLFF. The CDR3 coding sequence is TGTGCCAGCAGCTTGGAGTGGGGCAGAAGGGTTAATGAAAAACTGTTTTTT. Combining the CDR3 with reference TRBV5-5 and TRBJ1-4 gives the whole variable domain DAGVTQSPTHLIKTRGQQVTLRCSPISGHKSVSWYQQVLGQGPQFIFQYYEKEERGRGNFPDRFSARQFPNYSSELNVNALLLGDSALYLCASSLEWGRRVNEKLFFGSGTQLSVL.

This clonotype has at least ten counts. This chain joins TRBV6-5 and TRBJ1-1; the D is unclear. Trimming stripped 7 bases from V and 8 bases from J, with 14 bases between. The CDR3 runs 12 residues. In germline, CDR1 is MNHEY, CDR2 SVGAGI. CDR3 sequence (DNA): TGTGCCAGCAACCCCGGGCCTGGAGAAGCTTTCTTT. This gives the protein CASNPGPGEAFF.

This clonotype showed up many times. V is TRBV9 and J is TRBJ1-5; a weak D match, TRBD1 (6 bases). CDR3 length: 14 residues. Trimming removed 3 bases from V and 3 bases from J, with 10 bases in between. The germline V gene encodes CDR1 SGDLS and CDR2 YYNGEE. The CDR3 spells CASSARGINQPQHF. In DNA, the CDR3 is TGTGCCAGCAGCGCGAGGGGGATCAATCAGCCCCAGCATTTT. Based on the CDR3 plus reference TRBV9 and TRBJ1-5, the full variable domain is DSGVTQTPKHLITATGQRVTLRCSPRSGDLSVYWYQQSLDQGLQFLIQYYNGEERAKGNILERFSAQQFPDLHSELNLSSLELGDSALYFCASSARGINQPQHFGDGTRLSIL.

The V and J genes are TRBV11-2 and TRBJ1-6; tentatively, D is TRBD1 (6 bases). Germline V gene lookup returns CDR1 SGHAT and CDR2 FQNNGV. Trimming left V 5 bases short and J 0 bases short, with 17 bases between. The CDR3 spans 18 residues. The CDR3 reads CASSPRSGASSYNSPLHF. DNA of the CDR3: TGTGCCAGCAGCCCCCGGTCGGGGGCGAGCTCCTATAATTCACCCCTCCACTTT. Based on the CDR3 plus reference TRBV11-2 and TRBJ1-6, the full variable domain is EAGVAQSPRYKIIEKRQSVAFWCNPISGHATLYWYQQILGQGPKLLIQFQNNGVVDDSQLPKDRFSAERLKGVDSTLKIQPAKLEDSAVYLCASSPRSGASSYNSPLHFGNGTRLTVT.

This clonotype was detected a few times. The rearrangement uses TRBV25-1 and TRBJ2-5; 10 bases fit TRBD2. The CDR3 has 14 amino acids. Germline assignment: CDR1 MGHDK and CDR2 SYGVNS. V dropped 6 bases and J dropped 5; count of bases not matched to a gene: 6. The CDR3 region is CASSTSGIGETQYF. CDR3 DNA sequence: TGTGCCAGCAGCACTAGCGGGATCGGGGAGACCCAGTACTTC.

The V call is TRBV5-1, the J call TRBJ2-5, with TRBD1 matching 10 bases. Germline V gives CDR1 SGHRS, CDR2 YFSETQ. Trimming at V came to 0 bases and at J to 2 bases, leaving 4 bases not matched to a gene. CDR3 length: 16 residues. The CDR3 nucleotides read TGCGCCAGCAGCTTGGACGGGACAGGGGCTCAAGAGACCCAGTACTTC. The encoded protein is CASSLDGTGAQETQYF. Complete variable domain (other parts from reference TRBV5-1 and TRBJ2-5): KAGVTQTPRYLIKTRGQQVTLSCSPISGHRSVSWYQQTPGQGLQFLFEYFSETQRNKGNFPGRFSGRQFSNSRSEMNVSTLELGDSALYLCASSLDGTGAQETQYFGPGTRLLVL.

The genes are TRBV6-5 and TRBJ2-3, with D uncertain. The CDR3 consists of 14 residues. Trimming took 0 bases from V and 4 from J, leaving 8 bases between them. From germline, CDR1 is MNHEY and CDR2 SVGAGI. The CDR3 region is CASSYSRGPDTQYF. CDR3 DNA: TGTGCCAGCAGTTACTCGCGAGGACCAGATACGCAGTATTTT.

This clonotype occurred many times. The chain employs TRBV3-1 and TRBJ1-1, with unresolved D. Germline V lookup: CDR1 LGHDT, CDR2 YNNKEL (reference sequence). Between the trimmed V and J ends, which lost 3 bases and 3 bases, there was a span of 11 bases. CDR3 length equals 14 residues. The CDR3 here is CASSQAVQDTEAFF. The CDR3 bases are TGTGCCAGCAGCCAGGCTGTGCAGGACACTGAAGCTTTCTTT.